The 5 T cell receptor beta chains presented below share a single source sample, sequenced in a study of cytomegalovirus exposure and HLA in healthy donors. This PCR relied on a set of 60 Vbeta primers and 13 Jbeta primers. Using immunoSEQ multiplex PCR, the repertoire was profiled, and TCRdb retains in-frame clones only, with some absent. The table has some 190,000 clones, more than 75% seen once. Sequenced sample: PBMCs. Receptor source: a woman aged 25 to 45 in good health and CMV-seropositive.

The genes are TRBV5-1 and TRBJ2-5; maybe TRBD1 (7 bases). This CDR3 has 14 amino acids. Germline V CDR1 and CDR2: SGHRS, YFSETQ. Trimming took 4 bases from V and 4 from J, leaving 14 bases between them. CDR3 nucleotide sequence: TGCGCCAGCAGCCTCCAGGGGGGTCTAGAGACCCAGTACTTC. Translating it yields CASSLQGGLETQYF.

This chain uses TRBV7-9 with TRBJ2-7; possible D gene TRBD1, 6 bases. Germline loops: CDR1 SEHNR, CDR2 FQNEAQ (reference sequence). The length of the CDR3 is 14 residues. The V end was cut by 2 bases, the J end by 0 bases, with 8 bases between. The CDR3 here is CASSLTGHSYEQYF. CDR3 nucleotides: TGTGCCAGCAGCTTAACAGGGCACTCCTACGAGCAGTACTTC.

The chain joins TRBV5-6 to TRBJ1-6, with D hard to call. Between the trimmed V and J ends, which lost 3 bases and 7 bases, there was a span of 5 bases. The CDR3 runs 12 residues. CDR1 and CDR2 from the germline V gene are SGHDT and YYEEEE. Here the CDR3 reads CASSYLNSPLHF. The CDR3, as DNA: TGTGCCAGCAGCTACTTAAATTCACCCCTCCACTTT.

This chain links TRBV6-1 with TRBJ2-2; tentatively, D is TRBD2 (5 bases). The CDR3 covers 15 residues. Germline V lookup: CDR1 MNHNS, CDR2 SASEGT. Trimming removed 7 bases from V and 1 base from J, with 13 bases in between. CDR3 sequence reads: CASNEGTVNTGELFF. The CDR3 region has the DNA TGTGCCAGCAACGAGGGCACGGTGAACACCGGGGAGCTGTTTTTT.

The V gene is TRBV7-2, the J gene TRBJ1-3, with TRBD1 matching 9 bases. The length of the CDR3 is 14 residues. The germline V gene has CDR1 SGHTA and CDR2 FQGNSA. V dropped 1 base and J dropped 5; count of bases not matched to a gene: 0. CDR3 in amino acids: CASSLDRGRNTIYF. CDR3 coding DNA: TGTGCCAGCAGCTTAGACAGGGGGCGAAACACCATATATTTT.